The 12 T cell receptor beta chains listed next were all sequenced from one sample in a study of OX40 agonist ivuxolimab in advanced cancers. Only in-frame clones appear in the TCRdb table, and some are missing; sequencing was by immunoSEQ multiplex PCR. The sample comprises some 48,000 clones, over 75% of which are singletons, and 7.9% rests with the top ten. The sequencing used CD4+ or CD8+ T cells sorted from blood, collected in a trial of the OX40 agonist ivuxolimab. The receptors stem from an adult with an advanced solid tumor such as melanoma, head and neck, liver or kidney cancer.

The chain is built from TRBV7-6 and TRBJ2-3; tentatively, D is TRBD2 (6 bases). V was trimmed by 2 bases and J by 4 bases, leaving 13 bases between them. Per germline, CDR1 SGHVS and CDR2 FNYEAQ. The CDR3 sequence is 15 residues long. CDR3 nucleotide sequence: TGTGCCAGCAGCTTACTTGGTGCTAGCGCAGATACGCAGTATTTT. This sequence encodes CASSLLGASADTQYF.

In this sample, this clone turned up once. The chain carries TRBV5-1 and TRBJ1-5; TRBD1 might be the D (6 bases). Germline V gene lookup returns CDR1 SGHRS and CDR2 YFSETQ. V was pared by 4 bases and J by 1 base, with 12 bases between. The CDR3 is made up of 15 amino acids. DNA of the CDR3: TGCGCCAGCAGCCCCACAACAGGGAGCAATCAGCCCCAGCATTTT. Its protein is CASSPTTGSNQPQHF.

The rearrangement joins TRBV4-1 to TRBJ2-5; 7 positions match TRBD2. CDR3 length: 14 amino acids. CDR1 and CDR2 (germline): MGHRA, YSYEKL. The V gene end was trimmed by 1 base and the J gene end by 4 bases; junction bases not matched to a gene: 3. Written as DNA, the CDR3 is TGCGCCAGCAGCCAAGTGCCGGGAGGAGAGACCCAGTACTTC. It is translated as CASSQVPGGETQYF.

The chain couples TRBV19 to TRBJ1-2, with TRBD1 matching over 9 bases. V lost 9 bases, J lost 4 bases, and 6 bases stayed unmatched. The CDR3 contains 13 residues. Germline-derived CDR1 and CDR2 are LNHDA and SQIVND (reference sequence). CDR3: CASVTGGGYGYTF. In nucleotides, the CDR3 is TGTGCCAGCGTTACAGGGGGCGGCTATGGCTACACCTTC.

V and J are TRBV11-3 and TRBJ2-3; 9 bases are shared with TRBD2. The CDR3 is 15 residues long. J lost 2 bases, V lost 3 bases, and 3 bases had no gene match. The V gene's germline CDR1 is SGHNT and CDR2 YENEEA. CDR3 in amino acids: CASSFLAGITDTQYF. The CDR3 nucleotides are TGTGCCAGCAGCTTCCTAGCGGGAATCACAGATACGCAGTATTTT.

The chain carries TRBV5-1 and TRBJ2-1, with 7 bases matching TRBD2. The CDR3 is made up of 11 amino acids. Germline CDR1 reads SGHRS; CDR2 reads YFSETQ. Trimming removed 6 bases from V and 10 bases from J; junction bases left unmatched: 4. CDR3 amino acids: CASNNGGEQFF. CDR3 DNA: TGCGCCAGCAATAACGGGGGGGAGCAGTTCTTC.

V and J are TRBV27 and TRBJ2-3; perhaps TRBD2 as D (5 bases). Germline V gene data show CDR1 as MNHEY and CDR2 as SMNVEV (reference sequence). The germline V and J ends were trimmed by 5 bases and 7 bases, with 13 bases remaining between them. CDR3 length: 13 amino acids. Here the CDR3 DNA reads TGTGCCAGCAGTCACGCCCCGGGAAATACGCAGTATTTT. Its protein product is CASSHAPGNTQYF.

The rearrangement links TRBV2 to TRBJ2-1; D unclear. The CDR3 runs to 14 residues. From germline, CDR1 is SNHLY and CDR2 FYNNEI. V was pared by 2 bases and J by 2 bases, with 7 bases between. This CDR3 reads CASSERAAYNEQFF. In nucleotides, the CDR3 is TGTGCCAGCAGTGAAAGGGCAGCCTACAATGAGCAGTTCTTC.

The V call is TRBV9, the J call TRBJ2-5; TRBD2 agrees at 7 bases. From germline, CDR1 is SGDLS and CDR2 YYNGEE. V gave up 3 bases and J gave up 3 bases; unmatched junction bases: 8. The CDR3 is 15 residues long. CDR3 bases: TGTGCCAGCAGCGGTCTACGGGGGAGGGAAGAGACCCAGTACTTC. Translation gives CASSGLRGREETQYF.

This clone was recorded a few times. The J gene is TRBJ1-4, the V gene TRBV4-1; D gene ambiguous. V was pared by 3 bases and J by 4 bases, with 21 bases between. Germline V gene data show CDR1 as MGHRA and CDR2 as YSYEKL. This CDR3 spans 18 amino acids. The CDR3 coding sequence is TGCGCCAGCAGCCAGGCTTTGCGTGGAGGCTCCGGTAATGAAAAACTGTTTTTT. Translated, it gives CASSQALRGGSGNEKLFF.

In its sample, this clone was seen a few times. V usage is TRBV5-4 and J usage is TRBJ1-1, with D unclear. This CDR3 spans 10 amino acids. Germline lookup yields CDR1 SGHNT and CDR2 YYREEE (reference sequence). Trimming took off 7 bases at V and 5 bases at J, with 6 bases between the two ends. The DNA for the CDR3 is TGTGCCAGCGGAGGGACTGAAGCTTTCTTT. It specifies CASGGTEAFF. Full variable domain (outside the CDR3, taken from reference TRBV5-4 and TRBJ1-1): ETGVTQSPTHLIKTRGQQVTLRCSSQSGHNTVSWYQQALGQGPQFIFQYYREEENGRGNFPPRFSGLQFPNYSSELNVNALELDDSALYLCASGGTEAFFGQGTRLTVV.

The rearrangement uses TRBV19 and TRBJ2-1; D call uncertain. Trimming left V 3 bases short and J 5 bases short, with 11 bases between. Germline CDR1 is LNHDA and CDR2 is SQIVND (reference sequence). This CDR3 region has 14 residues. CDR3 sequence: CASSMLDGDNEQFF. The CDR3, as DNA: TGTGCCAGTAGTATGTTGGACGGCGACAATGAGCAGTTCTTC.